This entry features one T cell receptor (beta chain) sequence. The RNA, 0.5 to 1 ug, was put through reverse transcription using random hexamers. TCRdb redid the calling of the immunoSEQ multiplex PCR reads with MiXCR, one entry per CDR3 protein. The sample holds hundreds of thousands of distinct CDR3 sequences, approximately 91% seen once. TEMRA cells were FACS-enriched and CD8+ and CD4+ T cells negatively isolated. The data were taken from a study of CD8 T cells in Susac syndrome. The source material was CD8+ T cells from PBMCs. The source of this sequence is a human donor with multiple sclerosis.

CDR3 in DNA: TGTGCCAGCAGTTACCCCCCAGCGACAGAGCTGGGGGACAATGAGCAGTTCTTC. Residues: CASSYPPATELGDNEQFF. This chain joins TRBV6-2 or TRBV6-3 and TRBJ2-1; D may match TRBD1 or TRBD2 (5 bases each). The CDR3 is 18 residues long. The V and J ends lost 2 bases and 5 bases respectively, with 22 bases between them. The V gene's germline CDR1 is MNHEY and CDR2 SVGEGT.